Detailed here is one T cell receptor (beta chain). These data belong to a study of blood T cell repertoires in COVID-19. Across the whole study: Specimens from acute and convalescent COVID-19 originated in the United States, Italy and Spain. From T cells, B-cell-depleted T cells, or PBMCs came the material, which was cDNA or gDNA.

Clones were sequenced by immunoSEQ multiplex PCR, and TCRdb holds only the in-frame ones, with some missing. The table shows nearly 110,000 clones, with around 88% occurring only once. V lost 3 bases and J lost 6, with 16 bases in between. The CDR3 runs 14 residues. Germline CDR1 reads SGDLS; CDR2 reads YYNGEE. The source of this sequence is a man aged 45-65 years with active or convalescent COVID-19. Sequenced: peripheral blood. The J gene is TRBJ2-7, the V gene TRBV9; D is unclear. CDR3 protein: CASSAQPTSAEQYF. CDR3 DNA: TGTGCCAGCAGCGCCCAACCAACGAGCGCCGAGCAGTACTTC.